A selection of T cell receptor beta chains follows, all from one sample in a study of blood T cell repertoires in COVID-19. Measured with immunoSEQ multiplex PCR; TCRdb has only the in-frame clones, and not every one. The table lists 200,000 to 300,000 clones, roughly 81% of them singletons. Sequencing was performed on peripheral blood. The receptors here all came from a woman of 80 years or more with COVID-19, enrolled during active disease. CDR3s include the opening cysteine and the closing phenylalanine or tryptophan. The D gene is left open where the match is weak. Size values are once, few and many counts, or a class for expanded clones, and some rows have none.

clone_size | d_call | j_call | v_call | cdr3_nt | cdr3_aa
- | TRBD1 | TRBJ2-5 | TRBV29-1 | TGCAGCCTAGGGGACAGACAAGAGACCCAGTACTTC | CSLGDRQETQYF
- | - | TRBJ1-5 | TRBV7-9 | TGTGCCAGCAGCTCGACAGGATTCCAGCCCCAGCATTTT | CASSSTGFQPQHF
- | - | TRBJ2-1 | TRBV7-6 | TGTGCCAGCAGCTTAAGCCAGGGGTTTACAATGCAGCAGTTCTTC | CASSLSQGFTMQQFF
- | - | TRBJ2-6 | TRBV5-4 | TGTGCCAGCAGCCCTGGCGGCGGCTCTGGGGCCAACGTCCTGACTTTC | CASSPGGGSGANVLTF
few | TRBD1 | TRBJ1-5 | TRBV4-3 | TGCGCCAGCAGCCCCGGGACAGGCGACAATCAGCCCCAGCATTTT | CASSPGTGDNQPQHF
- | - | TRBJ1-4 | TRBV5-1 | TGCGCCAGCAGCTTGGGCCAGGGAGGCGAAAAACTGTTTTTT | CASSLGQGGEKLFF
- | - | TRBJ1-6 | TRBV7-9 | TGTGCCAGCAGCTTAGGGGGAGGAATTTCACCCCTCCACTTT | CASSLGGGISPLHF
- | TRBD2 | TRBJ2-3 | TRBV12-5 | TGTGCTAGTGGTGGGGGACTAGCGGGAGATACGCAGTATTTT | CASGGGLAGDTQYF
- | TRBD2 | TRBJ2-7 | TRBV24-1 | TGTGCCACCAGTGGGGGGTTAGCGGGAGCCCATGGATACGAGCAGTACTTC | CATSGGLAGAHGYEQYF
once | - | TRBJ1-1 | TRBV28 | TGTGCCAGCAACAGGCTCGACACCCGGGCTTTCTTT | CASNRLDTRAFF
- | - | TRBJ2-1 | TRBV7-8 | TGTGCCAGCAGCCTAAATTACAATGAGCAGTTCTTC | CASSLNYNEQFF
- | TRBD1 | TRBJ2-3 | TRBV7-3 | TGTGCCAGCAGCTTAAGGACAGGGGGCAAAGATACGCAGTATTTT | CASSLRTGGKDTQYF
- | TRBD1 | TRBJ2-7 | TRBV5-1 | TGCGCCAGCAGCTTGGGGGGACAGGGGGCCGAAAGAAAGTACTTC | CASSLGGQGAERKYF
- | - | TRBJ1-5 | TRBV4-2 | TGTGCCAGCAGCCAAGAGCCTGGGGGCTGGGGCCAGCCCCAGCATTTT | CASSQEPGGWGQPQHF
- | - | TRBJ1-2 | TRBV11-2 | TGTGCCAGCAGCTTAGGAAGGGGAAGCTACACCTTC | CASSLGRGSYTF
- | TRBD2 | TRBJ2-1 | TRBV24-1 | TGTGCCAAACTAGCGGGGCGCTCCTACAATGAGCAGTTCTTC | CAKLAGRSYNEQFF
- | - | TRBJ2-2 | TRBV5-1 | TGCGCCAGCACTACAGACAAAGGAGGCACCGGGGAGCTGTTTTTT | CASTTDKGGTGELFF
- | TRBD1 | TRBJ1-3 | TRBV18 | TGTGCCAGCTCACTTGGGACAGAACGTTCCGGAAACACCATATATTTT | CASSLGTERSGNTIYF
- | - | TRBJ1-5 | TRBV24-1 | TGTGCCACCAGTGGCAGGGGCGGTCAGCCCCAGCATTTT | CATSGRGGQPQHF
- | TRBD1 | TRBJ1-2 | TRBV6-2/TRBV6-3 | TGTGCCAGCAGTCGGCGAGGGACAGGGGGTAGCTATGGCTACACCTTC | CASSRRGTGGSYGYTF
- | - | TRBJ1-2 | TRBV5-1 | TGCGCCAGCAGCTTGCAGGGAGGGGCTGTTAACTATGGCTACACCTTC | CASSLQGGAVNYGYTF
few | - | TRBJ1-5 | TRBV3-1/TRBV3-2 | TGTGCCAGCAGCCAAGGACAGAGGCAGCCCCAGCATTTT | CASSQGQRQPQHF
few | - | TRBJ1-5 | TRBV4-2 | TGTGCCAGCAGCCAAGCGGGCAGCCCCTCCGGGGCCCAGCATTTT | CASSQAGSPSGAQHF
- | - | TRBJ2-1 | TRBV5-1 | TGCGCCAGCAGCTTCACAGGGTCTGAGCAGTTCTTC | CASSFTGSEQFF
- | - | TRBJ2-7 | TRBV28 | TGTGCCAGCAGTCAACGAGAATACGAGCAGTACTTC | CASSQREYEQYF
- | TRBD1 | TRBJ1-1 | TRBV6-5 | TGTGCCAGCAGTTTCATGACAGGGAGAGACACTGAAGCTTTCTTT | CASSFMTGRDTEAFF
- | TRBD2 | TRBJ2-2 | TRBV7-8 | TGTGCCAGCAGCTTCCGCGGGGGGGCTGACGGGGAGCTGTTTTTT | CASSFRGGADGELFF
- | TRBD1 | TRBJ1-6 | TRBV27 | TGTGCCAGCAGTTTCAGACAGGGCCCCAATTCACCCCTCCACTTT | CASSFRQGPNSPLHF
- | TRBD1 | TRBJ2-1 | TRBV18 | TGTGCCAGCTCTACCAGGTCGACAGGGACACGGGATGAGCAGTTCTTC | CASSTRSTGTRDEQFF
- | TRBD1 | TRBJ1-1 | TRBV30 | TGTGCCTGGAGTGCCAGGGGGACTGAAGCTTTCTTT | CAWSARGTEAFF
few | TRBD1 | TRBJ2-3 | TRBV5-1 | TGCGCCAGCAGGCCGACGGACAGGGGTTTCAATACGCAGTATTTT | CASRPTDRGFNTQYF
- | TRBD1 | TRBJ1-1 | TRBV30 | TGTGCCTGGAGTAAGCCAGACAGGGACAGTGAAGCTTTCTTT | CAWSKPDRDSEAFF
- | TRBD1 | TRBJ2-2 | TRBV2 | TGTGCCAGCAAAAGACAGGGGACCGGGGAGCTGTTTTTT | CASKRQGTGELFF
- | - | TRBJ2-3 | TRBV11-2 | TGTGCCAGCAGCTTAGATCCCTTACGGGTCAGCACAGATACGCAGTATTTT | CASSLDPLRVSTDTQYF
- | TRBD1 | TRBJ2-5 | TRBV5-1 | TGCGCCAGCAGCTCTGGGACAGGGAGGGAGACCCAGTACTTC | CASSSGTGRETQYF
- | TRBD1 | TRBJ2-2 | TRBV2 | TGTGCCAGCCGAAAGACAGGGTCGTCCGGGGAGCTGTTTTTT | CASRKTGSSGELFF
- | TRBD1 | TRBJ1-2 | TRBV4-1 | TGCGCCAGCAGCCAAACAGGGGACCCTACTTATGGCTACACCTTC | CASSQTGDPTYGYTF
- | - | TRBJ2-7 | TRBV5-1 | TGCGCCAGCAGCTTCAGGGAAAACTACGAGCAGTACTTC | CASSFRENYEQYF
- | TRBD1 | TRBJ1-1 | TRBV6-1 | TGTGCCAGCAGTGAAGGGGACAGGGTCACTGAAGCTTTCTTT | CASSEGDRVTEAFF
- | TRBD1 | TRBJ1-1 | TRBV5-1 | TGCGCCAGCAGCGTTACAGGGGGCACTGAAGCTTTCTTT | CASSVTGGTEAFF
- | - | TRBJ1-1 | TRBV29-1 | TGCAGCGTTGAAACGAGAACTGAAGCTTTCTTT | CSVETRTEAFF
few | - | TRBJ1-1 | TRBV27 | TGTGCCAGCAGTTTAGAGTGGAGACAGACTCAAGGGACTGAAGCTTTCTTT | CASSLEWRQTQGTEAFF
- | TRBD2 | TRBJ2-1 | TRBV7-3 | TGTGCCAGCAGCTTAAGGCCAGCGGGAGGGGGGAATGAGCAGTTCTTC | CASSLRPAGGGNEQFF
- | TRBD1 | TRBJ2-5 | TRBV30 | TGTGCCTGGGGCCCTGGGACAGGGAAGCAAGAGACCCAGTACTTC | CAWGPGTGKQETQYF
- | - | TRBJ1-4 | TRBV5-1 | TGCGCCAGCAGCTTGGATCGGGAAAAACTGTTTTTT | CASSLDREKLFF
- | TRBD2 | TRBJ2-3 | TRBV28 | TGTGCCAGCAGTTCGGGGACTACCACAGATACGCAGTATTTT | CASSSGTTTDTQYF
few | - | TRBJ1-3 | TRBV6-5 | TGTGCCAGCAGTTTCGGGGGGGACACCATATATTTT | CASSFGGDTIYF
- | TRBD2 | TRBJ2-1 | TRBV5-5 | TGTGCCAGCAGCTTTTTCAGCGGGAGCCCCCACTCAGTCTTC | CASSFFSGSPHSVF
- | - | TRBJ2-7 | TRBV18 | TGTGCCAGCTCACCGCACAGGGAGTCCTCCTACGAGCAGTACTTC | CASSPHRESSYEQYF